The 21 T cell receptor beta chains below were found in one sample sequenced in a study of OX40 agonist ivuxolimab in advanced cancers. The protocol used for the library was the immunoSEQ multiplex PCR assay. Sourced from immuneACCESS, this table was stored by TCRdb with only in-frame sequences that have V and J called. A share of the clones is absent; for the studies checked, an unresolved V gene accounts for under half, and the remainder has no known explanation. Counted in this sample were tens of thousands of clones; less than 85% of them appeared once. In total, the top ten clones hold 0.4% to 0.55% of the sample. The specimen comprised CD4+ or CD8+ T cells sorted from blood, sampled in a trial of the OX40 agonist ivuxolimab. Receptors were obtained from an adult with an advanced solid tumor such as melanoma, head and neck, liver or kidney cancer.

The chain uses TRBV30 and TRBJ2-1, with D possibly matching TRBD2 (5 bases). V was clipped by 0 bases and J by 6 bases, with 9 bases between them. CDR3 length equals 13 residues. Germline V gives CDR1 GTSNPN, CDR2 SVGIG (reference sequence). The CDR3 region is CAWSVRLPNEQFF. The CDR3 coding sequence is TGTGCCTGGAGTGTTCGACTACCCAATGAGCAGTTCTTC. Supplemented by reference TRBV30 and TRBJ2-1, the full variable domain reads SQTIHQWPATLVQPVGSPLSLECTVEGTSNPNLYWYRQAAGRGLQLLFYSVGIGQISSEVPQNLSASRPQDRQFILSSKKLLLSDSGFYLCAWSVRLPNEQFFGPGTRLTVL.

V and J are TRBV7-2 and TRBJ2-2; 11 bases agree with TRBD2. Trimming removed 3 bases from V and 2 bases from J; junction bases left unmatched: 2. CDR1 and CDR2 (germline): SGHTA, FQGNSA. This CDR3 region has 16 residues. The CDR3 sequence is CASSFSGRVNTGELFF. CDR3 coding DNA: TGTGCCAGCAGCTTTAGCGGGAGGGTAAACACCGGGGAGCTGTTTTTT.

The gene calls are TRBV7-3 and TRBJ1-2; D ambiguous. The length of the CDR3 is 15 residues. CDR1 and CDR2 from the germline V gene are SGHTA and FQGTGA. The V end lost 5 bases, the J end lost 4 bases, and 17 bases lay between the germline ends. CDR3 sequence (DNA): TGTGCCAGCAGCCCCCGTGGAGCGTCGGTCTATGGCTACACCTTC. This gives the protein CASSPRGASVYGYTF.

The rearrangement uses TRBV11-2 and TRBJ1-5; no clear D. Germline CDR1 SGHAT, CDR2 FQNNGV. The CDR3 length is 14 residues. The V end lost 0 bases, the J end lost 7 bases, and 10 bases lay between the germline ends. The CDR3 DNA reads TGTGCCAGCAGCTTAGAGATGGTAGGCCAGCCCCAGCATTTT. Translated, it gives CASSLEMVGQPQHF.

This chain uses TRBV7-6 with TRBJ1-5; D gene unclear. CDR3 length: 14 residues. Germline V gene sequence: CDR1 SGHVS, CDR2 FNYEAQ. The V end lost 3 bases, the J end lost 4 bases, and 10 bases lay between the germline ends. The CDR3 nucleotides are TGTGCCAGCAGCTTCGGTAAGGGAAATCAGCCCCAGCATTTT. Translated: CASSFGKGNQPQHF. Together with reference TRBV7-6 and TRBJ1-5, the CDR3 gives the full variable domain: GAGVSQSPRYKVTKRGQDVALRCDPISGHVSLYWYRQALGQGPEFLTYFNYEAQQDKSGLPNDRFSAERPEGSISTLTIQRTEQRDSAMYRCASSFGKGNQPQHFGDGTRLSIL.

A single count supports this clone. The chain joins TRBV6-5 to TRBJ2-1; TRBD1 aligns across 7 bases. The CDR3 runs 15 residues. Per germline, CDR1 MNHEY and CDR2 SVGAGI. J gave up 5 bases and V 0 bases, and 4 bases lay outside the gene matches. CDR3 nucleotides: TGTGCCAGCAGTTACTCGATTACAGGGGACAATGAGCAGTTCTTC. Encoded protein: CASSYSITGDNEQFF.

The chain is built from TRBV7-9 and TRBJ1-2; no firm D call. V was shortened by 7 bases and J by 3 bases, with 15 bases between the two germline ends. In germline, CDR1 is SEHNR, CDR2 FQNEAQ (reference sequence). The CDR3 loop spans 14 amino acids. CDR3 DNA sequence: TGTGCCAGCAAGCCCACATTGGGATACTATGGCTACACCTTC. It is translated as CASKPTLGYYGYTF. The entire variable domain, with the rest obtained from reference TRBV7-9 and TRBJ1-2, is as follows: DTGVSQNPRHKITKRGQNVTFRCDPISEHNRLYWYRQTLGQGPEFLTYFQNEAQLEKSRLLSDRFSAERPKGSFSTLEIQRTEQGDSAMYLCASKPTLGYYGYTFGSGTRLTVV.

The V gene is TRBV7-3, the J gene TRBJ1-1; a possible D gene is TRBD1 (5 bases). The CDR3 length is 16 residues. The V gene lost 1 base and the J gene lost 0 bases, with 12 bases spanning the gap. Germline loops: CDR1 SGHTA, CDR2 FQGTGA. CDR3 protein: CASSLIPGGVNTEAFF. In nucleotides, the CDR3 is TGTGCCAGCAGCTTAATTCCCGGGGGGGTGAACACTGAAGCTTTCTTT. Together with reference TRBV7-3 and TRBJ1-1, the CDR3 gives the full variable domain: GAGVSQTPSNKVTEKGKYVELRCDPISGHTALYWYRQSLGQGPEFLIYFQGTGAADDSGLPNDRFFAVRPEGSVSTLKIQRTERGDSAVYLCASSLIPGGVNTEAFFGQGTRLTVV.

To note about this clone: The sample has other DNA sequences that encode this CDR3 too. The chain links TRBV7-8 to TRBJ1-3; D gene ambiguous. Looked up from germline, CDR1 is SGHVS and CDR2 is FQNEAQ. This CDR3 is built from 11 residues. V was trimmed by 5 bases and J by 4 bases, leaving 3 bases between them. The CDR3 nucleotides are TGTGCCAGCAGCCTAGGAAACACCATATATTTT. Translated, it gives CASSLGNTIYF.

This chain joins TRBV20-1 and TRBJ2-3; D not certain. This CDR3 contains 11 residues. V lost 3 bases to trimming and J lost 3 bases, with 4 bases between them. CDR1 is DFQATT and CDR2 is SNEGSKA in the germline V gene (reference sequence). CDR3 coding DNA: TGCAGTGCTAGCTGGACAGATACGCAGTATTTT. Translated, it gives CSASWTDTQYF.

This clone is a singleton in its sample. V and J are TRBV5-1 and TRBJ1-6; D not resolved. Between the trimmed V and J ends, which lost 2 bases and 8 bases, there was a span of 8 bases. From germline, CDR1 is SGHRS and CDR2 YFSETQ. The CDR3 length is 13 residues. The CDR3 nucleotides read TGCGCCAGCAGCTTCCTCCAGGATTCACCCCTCCACTTT. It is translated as CASSFLQDSPLHF.

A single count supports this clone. The CDR3 DNA is TGTGCCAGCAGACAAAATCAGGGCTACGAGCAGTACTTC. Protein: CASRQNQGYEQYF. The rearrangement links TRBV7-2 to TRBJ2-7; D may be TRBD1 (5 bases). V dropped 6 bases and J dropped 3 bases, with 12 bases sitting between them. The CDR3 extends over 13 amino acids. Germline-derived CDR1 and CDR2 are SGHTA and FQGNSA.

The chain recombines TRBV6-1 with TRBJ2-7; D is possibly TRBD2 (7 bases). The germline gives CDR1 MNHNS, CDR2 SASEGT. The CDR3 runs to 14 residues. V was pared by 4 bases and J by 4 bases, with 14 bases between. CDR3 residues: CASSGGGLGYEQYV. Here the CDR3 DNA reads TGTGCCAGCAGTGGGGGGGGGCTCGGGTACGAGCAGTACGTC.

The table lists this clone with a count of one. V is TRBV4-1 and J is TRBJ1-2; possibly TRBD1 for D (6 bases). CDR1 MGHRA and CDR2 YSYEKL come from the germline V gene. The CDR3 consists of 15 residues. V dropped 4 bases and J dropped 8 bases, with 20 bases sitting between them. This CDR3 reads CASSPTWTALGGYTF. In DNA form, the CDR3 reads TGCGCCAGCAGCCCAACCTGGACAGCCCTAGGGGGCTACACCTTC.

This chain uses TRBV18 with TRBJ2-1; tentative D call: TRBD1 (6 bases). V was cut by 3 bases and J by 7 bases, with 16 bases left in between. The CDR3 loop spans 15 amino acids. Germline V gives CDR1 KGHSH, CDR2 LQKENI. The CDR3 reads CASSPGLGARNEQFF. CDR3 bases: TGTGCCAGCTCACCGGGGCTGGGGGCTCGAAATGAGCAGTTCTTC.

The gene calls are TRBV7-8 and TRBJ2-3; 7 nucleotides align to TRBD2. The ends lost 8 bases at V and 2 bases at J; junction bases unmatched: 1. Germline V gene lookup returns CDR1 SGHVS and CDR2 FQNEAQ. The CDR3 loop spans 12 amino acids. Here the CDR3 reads CASERDTDTQYF. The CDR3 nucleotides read TGTGCCAGCGAGCGGGACACAGATACGCAGTATTTT.

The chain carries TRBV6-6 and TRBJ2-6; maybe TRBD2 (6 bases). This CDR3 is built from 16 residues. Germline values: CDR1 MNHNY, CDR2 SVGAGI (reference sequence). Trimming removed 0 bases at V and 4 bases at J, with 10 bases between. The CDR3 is CASSYSGGVGANVLTF. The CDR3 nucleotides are TGTGCCAGCAGTTACTCGGGCGGGGTCGGGGCCAACGTCCTGACTTTC.

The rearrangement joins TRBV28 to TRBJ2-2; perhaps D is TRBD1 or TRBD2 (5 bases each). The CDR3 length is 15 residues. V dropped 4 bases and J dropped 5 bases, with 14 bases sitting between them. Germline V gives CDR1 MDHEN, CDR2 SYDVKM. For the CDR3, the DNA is TGTGCCAGCAGTTCCGGGACCCTGGGGACCGGGGAGCTGTTTTTT. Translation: CASSSGTLGTGELFF.

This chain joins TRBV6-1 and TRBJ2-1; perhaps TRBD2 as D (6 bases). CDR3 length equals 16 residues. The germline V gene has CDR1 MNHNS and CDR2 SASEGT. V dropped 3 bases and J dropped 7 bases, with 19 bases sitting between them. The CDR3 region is CASSDPGLSGTNEQFF. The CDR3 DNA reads TGTGCCAGCAGTGACCCCGGACTTAGCGGCACAAATGAGCAGTTCTTC.

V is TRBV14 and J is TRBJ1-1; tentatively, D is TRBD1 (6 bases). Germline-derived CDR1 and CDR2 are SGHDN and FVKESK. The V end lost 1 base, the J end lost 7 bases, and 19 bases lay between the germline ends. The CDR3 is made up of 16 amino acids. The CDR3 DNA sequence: TGTGCCAGCAGCCAAGGGCACAGGGCCATATCCAGTGAAGCTTTCTTT. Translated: CASSQGHRAISSEAFF. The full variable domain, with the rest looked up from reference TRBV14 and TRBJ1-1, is EAGVTQFPSHSVIEKGQTVTLRCDPISGHDNLYWYRRVMGKEIKFLLHFVKESKQDESGMPNNRFLAERTGGTYSTLKVQPAELEDSGVYFCASSQGHRAISSEAFFGQGTRLTVV.

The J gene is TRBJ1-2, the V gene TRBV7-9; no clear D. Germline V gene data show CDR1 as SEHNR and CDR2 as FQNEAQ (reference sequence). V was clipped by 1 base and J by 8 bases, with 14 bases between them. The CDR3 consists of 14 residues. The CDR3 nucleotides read TGTGCCAGCAGCTTAGGGGTGAGCACCCGCGGCTACACCTTC. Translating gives CASSLGVSTRGYTF.